This T cell receptor (beta chain) comes out of a study of shared clonotypes between healthy human individuals. Study information: Per donor, CD8 memory used one plate, CD8 naive used two, CD4 memory used three and CD4 naive used three.

The V gene's germline CDR1 is SQVTM and CDR2 ANQGSEA. CDR3 length: 15 amino acids. Trimming removed 1 base at V and 4 bases at J, with 14 bases between. CD45RO-negative CD8 cells positively selected for CCR7 made up the naive population, which excluded terminally differentiated effector memory CD45RA+ cells. Here immunoSEQ multiplex PCR was the method, and the copy in TCRdb shows in-frame clones only, minus some. The sample gives about 2.1 million clones, around 95% of which show up once; approximately 1.6% is in the top ten. The source is a man younger than 35 in good health. Some clones in this sample may be carry-over from other donors' samples. The sequencing input was naive CD8+ T cells from PBMCs. V is TRBV29-1 and J is TRBJ2-1; TRBD1 or TRBD2 may be the D gene (5 bases each). The CDR3 loop reads CSVEVVGTEYNEQFF. The CDR3, as DNA: TGCAGCGTTGAAGTTGTGGGGACGGAGTACAATGAGCAGTTCTTC.